These 22 T cell receptor beta chains share one sample of origin, sequenced in a study of cytomegalovirus exposure and HLA in healthy donors. Assay used: immunoSEQ multiplex PCR; TCRdb lists only in-frame clones, some missing. This repertoire shows roughly 150,000 clones, roughly 95% found once; its top ten account for roughly 0.83%. The specimen sequenced was PBMCs. The receptors here all came from a woman aged 18 to 35 in good health and CMV-seronegative.

CDR3 in DNA: TGTGCCAGCAGCTTAGAGTCAAGCCTGCACACTGAAGCTTTCTTT. It is translated as CASSLESSLHTEAFF. The rearrangement uses TRBV7-9 and TRBJ1-1; D ambiguous. The CDR3 extends over 15 amino acids. The V end was cut by 1 base, the J end by 3 bases, with 12 bases between. Per the germline V gene, CDR1 is SEHNR and CDR2 is FQNEAQ (reference sequence).

V and J are TRBV2 and TRBJ1-1; TRBD1 might be the D (6 bases). Trimming left V 8 bases short and J 3 bases short, with 16 bases between. Per the germline V gene, CDR1 is SNHLY and CDR2 is FYNNEI. The CDR3 has 14 amino acids. The CDR3 sequence is CASWTQGLDTEAFF. Here the CDR3 DNA reads TGTGCCAGCTGGACCCAGGGGCTCGACACTGAAGCTTTCTTT.

The chain joins TRBV2 to TRBJ1-5; 9 nucleotides match TRBD1. V was pared by 6 bases and J by 6 bases, with 24 bases of the junction left unmatched. The germline V gene has CDR1 SNHLY and CDR2 FYNNEI. The CDR3 covers 20 residues. As DNA, the CDR3 is TGTGCCAGCAGCGATCCGGTGACGGGACAGGGAATACCCGCCGGTCAGCCCCAGCATTTT. Residues: CASSDPVTGQGIPAGQPQHF.

The genes are TRBV6-1 and TRBJ1-5; D gene ambiguous. The V gene lost 2 bases and the J gene lost 4 bases, with 6 bases spanning the gap. CDR3 length: 13 amino acids. Germline V lookup: CDR1 MNHNS, CDR2 SASEGT. Written as DNA, the CDR3 is TGTGCCAGCAGTGAAATCCCTAATCAGCCCCAGCATTTT. It specifies CASSEIPNQPQHF.

The chain couples TRBV5-4 to TRBJ1-1; 10 bases line up with TRBD1. V was pared by 4 bases and J by 4 bases, with 7 bases of the junction left unmatched. CDR3 length: 15 residues. Germline lookup yields CDR1 SGHNT and CDR2 YYREEE (reference sequence). CDR3 DNA sequence: TGTGCCAGCAGCAGACAGGGGGCGCTGGGCACTGAAGCTTTCTTT. Protein product: CASSRQGALGTEAFF. The full variable domain, in which reference TRBV5-4 and TRBJ1-1 provide the parts outside the CDR3, is ETGVTQSPTHLIKTRGQQVTLRCSSQSGHNTVSWYQQALGQGPQFIFQYYREEENGRGNFPPRFSGLQFPNYSSELNVNALELDDSALYLCASSRQGALGTEAFFGQGTRLTVV.

This sequence joins TRBV2 and TRBJ1-4, with a possible D match to TRBD1 (6 bases). The V gene's germline CDR1 is SNHLY and CDR2 FYNNEI. V lost 5 bases to trimming and J lost 4 bases, with 14 bases between them. CDR3 length: 15 residues. The chain's CDR3 is CASSRNGQLNEKLFF. CDR3 nucleotides: TGTGCCAGCAGTAGGAACGGACAGCTTAATGAAAAACTGTTTTTT.

The rearrangement uses TRBV7-2 and TRBJ2-7; D gene unclear. In germline, CDR1 is SGHTA, CDR2 FQGNSA. The CDR3 covers 13 residues. Trimming took 3 bases from V and 0 from J, leaving 6 bases between them. CDR3 amino acids: CASSFYSSYEQYF. The CDR3 coding sequence is TGTGCCAGCAGCTTCTATAGCTCCTACGAGCAGTACTTC.

This chain uses TRBV6-1 with TRBJ2-4, with TRBD1 identical over 7 bases. With 10 bases clipped from V and 12 bases from J, the junction kept 9 bases outside the gene matches. This CDR3 spans 11 amino acids. Germline V gene data show CDR1 as MNHNS and CDR2 as SASEGT. The DNA of the CDR3 is TGTGCCATTCGACAGGGAGTTCCTCAGTACTTC. This encodes CAIRQGVPQYF.

This chain links TRBV5-1 with TRBJ2-3; 9 bases map to TRBD2. The CDR3 runs to 16 residues. Per germline, CDR1 SGHRS and CDR2 YFSETQ. J was trimmed by 2 bases and V by 3 bases; bases with no gene match: 7. The CDR3 sequence is CASSSLTSGYTDTQYF. For the CDR3, the DNA is TGCGCCAGCAGCTCTCTGACTAGCGGTTACACAGATACGCAGTATTTT.

This chain's CDR3 is CASSLASSLAPNEQFF. In DNA, the CDR3 is TGCGCCAGCAGCTTGGCCTCTAGTCTAGCCCCCAATGAGCAGTTCTTC. The gene calls are TRBV5-1 and TRBJ2-1; D possibly corresponds to TRBD2 (5 bases). Trimming shortened V by 0 bases and J by 6 bases, and 16 bases separated the two germline ends. This CDR3 comprises 16 residues. Germline V CDR1 and CDR2: SGHRS, YFSETQ.

The chain recombines TRBV11-2 with TRBJ2-3; 9 positions agree with TRBD2. CDR1 and CDR2 (germline): SGHAT, FQNNGV. J lost 4 bases, V lost 1 base, and 6 bases had no gene match. The CDR3 is 16 amino acids. The CDR3, as DNA: TGTGCCAGCAGCTTAGCGGCGGGGGGGCCTGCAGATACGCAGTATTTT. Translation: CASSLAAGGPADTQYF.

CDR3 DNA: TGTGCCAGCAGCTTGGTTAGCGGGGGGGCAGATACGCAGTATTTT. As protein: CASSLVSGGADTQYF. The chain couples TRBV5-4 to TRBJ2-3, with 11 bases aligning to TRBD2. Trimming removed 0 bases from V and 4 bases from J; junction bases left unmatched: 1. Germline CDR1 and CDR2: SGHNT and YYREEE (reference sequence). This CDR3 region has 15 residues.

A single count supports this clone. J is TRBJ2-3 and V is TRBV27, with a tentative D call TRBD2 (6 bases). Germline values: CDR1 MNHEY, CDR2 SMNVEV (reference sequence). The length of the CDR3 is 16 residues. The ends were cut back, 2 bases at V and 6 bases at J, with 18 bases in the middle. The CDR3 DNA reads as TGTGCCAGCAGTTTAAAGGGCGGGGATGTTTCGGATACGCAGTATTTT. Encoded protein: CASSLKGGDVSDTQYF.

This clone was observed a single time. The CDR3 sequence: CASSSGTGVRETQYF. The CDR3 DNA reads TGTGCCAGCAGCTCGGGCACAGGGGTAAGGGAGACCCAGTACTTC. This chain uses TRBV11-3 with TRBJ2-5, with TRBD1 matching 7 bases. Germline V lookup: CDR1 SGHNT, CDR2 YENEEA. Trimming took 4 bases from V and 5 from J; bases not matched to a gene: 10. The CDR3 spans 15 residues. Variable domain in full (rest from reference TRBV11-3 and TRBJ2-5): EAGVVQSPRYKIIEKKQPVAFWCNPISGHNTLYWYLQNLGQGPELLIRYENEEAVDDSQLPKDRFSAERLKGVDSTLKIQPAELGDSAVYLCASSSGTGVRETQYFGPGTRLLVL.

The rearrangement links TRBV7-2 to TRBJ2-1; 8 nucleotides match TRBD1. Germline V CDR1 and CDR2: SGHTA, FQGNSA. V lost 4 bases and J lost 4; bases outside the gene matches: 18. This CDR3 comprises 19 residues. The CDR3 region has the DNA TGTGCCAGCAGCTCCCGGGACAGGAGAGGGCCGGGGGAATACAATGAGCAGTTCTTC. This sequence encodes CASSSRDRRGPGEYNEQFF.

The chain joins TRBV19 to TRBJ1-2, with 8 bases aligning to TRBD1. Germline-derived CDR1 and CDR2 are LNHDA and SQIVND (reference sequence). Trimming at V came to 7 bases and at J to 7 bases, leaving 11 bases not matched to a gene. The CDR3 totals 14 residues. The CDR3 nucleotides read TGTGCCAGTATCCCGACAGGGGAATTCTCTGGCTACACCTTC. Translating it yields CASIPTGEFSGYTF.

The J gene is TRBJ2-7, the V gene TRBV23-1; 7 bases fit TRBD1. TRBV23-1 is known as an ORF, though its function is uncertain. The CDR3 covers 15 residues. With 4 bases clipped from V and 1 base from J, the junction kept 7 bases outside the gene matches. The CDR3 DNA reads TGCGCCAGCAGTCCGGTGACAGGGATTTCCTACGAGCAGTACTTC. Its protein product is CASSPVTGISYEQYF.

V is TRBV2 and J is TRBJ2-1, with unresolved D. Germline loops: CDR1 SNHLY, CDR2 FYNNEI. V was cut by 2 bases and J by 10 bases, with 18 bases left in between. The CDR3 totals 15 residues. CDR3 coding DNA: TGTGCCAGCAGTGAAACAGAACCCATGCTTCGAGAGCAGTTCTTC. Its protein is CASSETEPMLREQFF.

The J gene is TRBJ1-4, the V gene TRBV4-2; no firm D call. V was cut by 2 bases and J by 2 bases, with 9 bases left in between. Germline V gene data show CDR1 as LGHNA and CDR2 as YNFKEQ. The CDR3 sequence is 15 residues long. The CDR3 loop is CASSQPRATNEKLFF. The CDR3 region has the DNA TGTGCCAGCAGCCAACCGAGAGCTACTAATGAAAAACTGTTTTTT.

This rearrangement joins TRBV9 to TRBJ2-1; 7 bases agree with TRBD2. The germline CDR1 and CDR2 sequences are SGDLS and YYNGEE. V gave up 3 bases and J gave up 6 bases; unmatched junction bases: 12. The CDR3 extends over 16 amino acids. CDR3: CASSAVEGLRVNEQFF. Here the CDR3 DNA reads TGTGCCAGCAGCGCCGTCGAGGGACTACGTGTCAATGAGCAGTTCTTC. The whole variable domain, filled in from reference TRBV9 and TRBJ2-1, reads DSGVTQTPKHLITATGQRVTLRCSPRSGDLSVYWYQQSLDQGLQFLIQYYNGEERAKGNILERFSAQQFPDLHSELNLSSLELGDSALYFCASSAVEGLRVNEQFFGPGTRLTVL.

The chain recombines TRBV27 with TRBJ1-1; the match to TRBD1 covers 9 bases. Germline values: CDR1 MNHEY, CDR2 SMNVEV (reference sequence). The CDR3 contains 16 residues. J gave up 1 base and V 0 bases, and 3 bases lay outside the gene matches. CDR3 DNA sequence: TGTGCCAGCAGTTTATCCTCGGGACAGGGGAACACTGAAGCTTTCTTT. Amino acid sequence: CASSLSSGQGNTEAFF.

J is TRBJ2-3 and V is TRBV4-3; 9 positions agree with TRBD2. Unmatched junction bases numbered 5, after V lost 0 bases and J lost 4 bases. Per the germline V gene, CDR1 is LGHNA and CDR2 is YSLEER. The CDR3 totals 16 residues. CDR3 DNA sequence: TGCGCCAGCAGCCAAGATAGAGCGGGGGGACCAGATACGCAGTATTTT. This gives the protein CASSQDRAGGPDTQYF.